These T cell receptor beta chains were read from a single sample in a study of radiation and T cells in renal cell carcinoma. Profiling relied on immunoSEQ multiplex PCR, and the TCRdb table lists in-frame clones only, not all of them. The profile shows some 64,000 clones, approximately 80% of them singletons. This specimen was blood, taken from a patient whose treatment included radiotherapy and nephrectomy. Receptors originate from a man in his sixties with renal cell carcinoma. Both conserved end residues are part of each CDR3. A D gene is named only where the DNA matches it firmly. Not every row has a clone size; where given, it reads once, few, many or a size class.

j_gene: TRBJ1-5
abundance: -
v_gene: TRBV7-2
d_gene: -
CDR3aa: CASSPGGDSNQPQHF
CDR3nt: TGTGCCAGCAGCCCGGGAGGAGATAGCAATCAGCCCCAGCATTTT

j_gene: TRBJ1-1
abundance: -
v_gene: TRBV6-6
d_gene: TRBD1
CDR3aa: CASSPGQGRGNTEAFF
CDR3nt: TGTGCCAGCAGTCCTGGACAGGGCCGGGGGAACACTGAAGCTTTCTTT

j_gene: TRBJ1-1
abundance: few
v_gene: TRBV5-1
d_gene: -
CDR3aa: CASRGGSMNTEAFF
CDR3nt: TGCGCCAGCCGGGGCGGCAGCATGAACACTGAAGCTTTCTTT

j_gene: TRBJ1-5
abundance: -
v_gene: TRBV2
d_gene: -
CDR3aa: CASRPLSGGEPQHF
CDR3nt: TGTGCCAGCAGGCCTCTCTCAGGCGGGGAGCCCCAGCATTTT

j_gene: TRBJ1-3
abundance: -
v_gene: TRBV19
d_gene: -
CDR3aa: CASSKALGGNTIYF
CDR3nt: TGTGCCAGTAGTAAAGCCCTGGGTGGAAACACCATATATTTT

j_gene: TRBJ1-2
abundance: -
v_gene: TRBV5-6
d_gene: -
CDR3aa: CASSSPQGGGYTF
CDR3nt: TGTGCCAGCAGCTCGCCTCAGGGCGGCGGCTACACCTTC

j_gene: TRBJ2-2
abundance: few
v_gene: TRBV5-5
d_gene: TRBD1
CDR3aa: CASSPGQGPTGELFF
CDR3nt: TGTGCCAGCAGCCCTGGACAGGGACCCACCGGGGAGCTGTTTTTT

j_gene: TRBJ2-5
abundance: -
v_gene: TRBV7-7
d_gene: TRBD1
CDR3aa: CASSSTGAGETQYF
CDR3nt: TGTGCCAGCAGCTCGACAGGGGCGGGAGAGACCCAGTACTTC

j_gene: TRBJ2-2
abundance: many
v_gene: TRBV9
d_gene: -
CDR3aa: CASSVAQTDTGELFF
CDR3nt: TGTGCCAGCAGCGTAGCTCAGACAGACACCGGGGAGCTGTTTTTT

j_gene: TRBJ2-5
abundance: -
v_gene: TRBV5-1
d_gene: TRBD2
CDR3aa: CASSPRLAGGPSETQYF
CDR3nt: TGCGCCAGCAGCCCAAGATTAGCGGGAGGGCCCTCAGAGACCCAGTACTTC

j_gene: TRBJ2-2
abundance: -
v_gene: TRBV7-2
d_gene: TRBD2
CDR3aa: CASSLNWEGLAGVTGELFF
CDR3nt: TGTGCCAGCAGCTTAAATTGGGAAGGATTAGCGGGAGTCACCGGGGAGCTGTTTTTT

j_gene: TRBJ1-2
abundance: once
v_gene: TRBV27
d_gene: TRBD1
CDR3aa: CASRSTGARLGDYGYTF
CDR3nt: TGTGCCAGCAGGTCCACAGGGGCGCGGCTGGGGGACTATGGCTACACCTTC

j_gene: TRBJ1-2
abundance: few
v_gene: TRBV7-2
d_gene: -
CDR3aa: CASSPAGGAWGYTF
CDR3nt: TGTGCCAGCAGCCCGGCGGGAGGAGCTTGGGGCTACACCTTC

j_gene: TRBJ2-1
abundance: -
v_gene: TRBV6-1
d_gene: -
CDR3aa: CASSELYEQFF
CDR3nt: TGTGCCAGCAGTGAATTATATGAGCAGTTCTTC

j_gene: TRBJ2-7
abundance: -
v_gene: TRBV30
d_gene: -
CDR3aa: CAWSLGYEQYF
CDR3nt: TGTGCCTGGAGTTTGGGATACGAGCAGTACTTC

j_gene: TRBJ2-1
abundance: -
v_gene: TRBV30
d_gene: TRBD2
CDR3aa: CAWNPASGAYNEQFF
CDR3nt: TGTGCCTGGAATCCGGCTAGCGGGGCCTACAATGAGCAGTTCTTC

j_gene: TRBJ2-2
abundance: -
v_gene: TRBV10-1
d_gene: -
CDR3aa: CASSDTGTTTGELFF
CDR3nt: TGCGCCAGCAGTGATACCGGGACAACAACCGGGGAGCTGTTTTTT

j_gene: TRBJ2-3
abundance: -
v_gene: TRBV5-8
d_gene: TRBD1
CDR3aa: CASSLGQRTDTQYF
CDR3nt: TGTGCCAGCAGCCTGGGACAGCGCACAGATACGCAGTATTTT

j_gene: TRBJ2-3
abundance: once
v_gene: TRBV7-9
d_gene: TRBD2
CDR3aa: CASRWGLAGGDTQYF
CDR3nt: TGTGCCAGCAGGTGGGGACTAGCGGGAGGGGATACGCAGTATTTT

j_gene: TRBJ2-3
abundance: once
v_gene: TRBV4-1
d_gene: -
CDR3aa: CASSPTEGAYTDTQYF
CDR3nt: TGCGCCAGCAGCCCCACCGAGGGAGCCTACACAGATACGCAGTATTTT

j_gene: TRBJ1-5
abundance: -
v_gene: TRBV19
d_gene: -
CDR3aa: CASSMADSNQPQHF
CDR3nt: TGTGCCAGTAGTATGGCGGACAGCAATCAGCCCCAGCATTTT

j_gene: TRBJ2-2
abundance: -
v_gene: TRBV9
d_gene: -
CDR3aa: CASSVVRLPINTGELFF
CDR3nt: TGTGCCAGCAGCGTAGTGCGACTACCTATTAACACCGGGGAGCTGTTTTTT

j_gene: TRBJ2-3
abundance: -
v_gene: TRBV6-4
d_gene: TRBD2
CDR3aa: CASSPTSGRGGDTQYF
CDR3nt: TGTGCCAGCAGTCCAACTAGCGGGAGGGGAGGAGATACGCAGTATTTT

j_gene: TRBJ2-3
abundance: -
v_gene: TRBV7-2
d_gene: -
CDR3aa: CASSLEGTSTDTQYF
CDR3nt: TGTGCCAGCAGCTTAGAGGGCACTAGTACAGATACGCAGTATTTT

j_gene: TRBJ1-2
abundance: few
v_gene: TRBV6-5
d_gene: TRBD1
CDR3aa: CASSSGTGFENGYTF
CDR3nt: TGTGCCAGCAGCTCCGGGACAGGTTTTGAGAATGGCTACACCTTC